A selection of T cell receptor beta chains follows, all from one sample in a study of blood T cell repertoires in COVID-19. Method: immunoSEQ multiplex PCR; TCRdb's copy keeps in-frame clones and lacks some. The sample yields about 180,000 clones, approximately 85% seen once. Sequenced input: peripheral blood. The receptor set was obtained from a human donor with active or convalescent COVID-19. The donor label of this sample is uncertain. Each CDR3 is given with its conserved first and last residue. D genes are given only for firm matches. Part of the rows lack a size; the others show once, few, many or a class for expanded clones.

NA,TRBJ2-5,TRBV6-2/TRBV6-3,NA,CASSSRDSLLPPETQYF,TGTGCCAGCAGTTCCCGGGACTCCCTATTACCCCCCGAGACCCAGTACTTC
NA,TRBJ2-5,TRBV11-2,TRBD2,CASSLGLAGQETQYF,TGTGCCAGCAGCCTGGGACTAGCGGGGCAAGAGACCCAGTACTTC
NA,TRBJ2-3,TRBV5-1,TRBD2,CASSQGLAGGIDTQYF,TGCGCCAGCAGCCAAGGACTAGCGGGAGGGATAGATACGCAGTATTTT
NA,TRBJ1-4,TRBV6-5,NA,CASSDPTEINEKLFF,TGTGCCAGCAGCGATCCCACAGAGATTAATGAAAAACTGTTTTTT
NA,TRBJ1-6,TRBV30,NA,CAWSVTGSNNSPLHF,TGTGCCTGGAGTGTAACAGGGTCAAATAATTCACCCCTCCACTTT
NA,TRBJ1-2,TRBV5-1,TRBD1,CASKARDRVGGYTF,TGCGCCAGTAAAGCCAGGGACAGGGTCGGTGGCTACACCTTC
NA,TRBJ2-5,TRBV9,TRBD2,CASSVRPSGGKETQYF,TGTGCCAGCAGCGTACGCCCAAGCGGGGGGAAAGAGACCCAGTACTTC
NA,TRBJ1-5,TRBV24-1,NA,CATSGSTSNQPQHF,TGTGCCACCAGTGGGAGTACAAGCAATCAGCCCCAGCATTTT
NA,TRBJ2-5,TRBV11-2,TRBD1,CASSTYRGQETQYF,TGTGCCAGCAGCACCTACAGGGGCCAAGAGACCCAGTACTTC
NA,TRBJ1-2,TRBV30,NA,CAWNIPPGYGYTF,TGTGCCTGGAATATACCACCGGGCTATGGCTACACCTTC
NA,TRBJ1-2,TRBV27,TRBD1,CASSLNRGHGYTF,TGTGCCAGCAGTTTAAACAGGGGGCACGGCTACACCTTC
few,TRBJ2-3,TRBV7-2,TRBD2,CASSFLSGGRTDTQYF,TGTGCCAGCAGCTTTCTTAGCGGGGGCCGCACAGATACGCAGTATTTT
NA,TRBJ1-1,TRBV28,NA,CASSLNPLVEAFF,TGTGCCAGCAGTTTAAACCCCCTAGTTGAAGCTTTCTTT
NA,TRBJ2-3,TRBV3-1/TRBV3-2,TRBD2,CASSQGLAGGTDTQYF,TGTGCCAGCAGCCAGGGACTAGCGGGGGGCACAGATACGCAGTATTTT
NA,TRBJ2-7,TRBV5-5,TRBD2,CASSAPSRVGAGGYEQYF,TGTGCCAGCAGCGCACCCTCGCGGGTAGGAGCGGGGGGCTACGAGCAGTACTTC
NA,TRBJ2-7,TRBV11-2,NA,CASSLDSSGRRDRTYEQYF,TGTGCCAGCAGCTTAGATTCATCAGGGAGGCGGGACCGTACCTACGAGCAGTACTTC
NA,TRBJ2-2,TRBV9,TRBD2,CASSEVAGNTGELFF,TGTGCCAGCAGCGAGGTAGCGGGGAACACCGGGGAGCTGTTTTTT
once,TRBJ2-3,TRBV7-2,TRBD2,CASSPFGGGMTDTQYF,TGTGCCAGCAGTCCCTTCGGGGGAGGGATGACAGATACGCAGTATTTT
NA,TRBJ2-2,TRBV9,TRBD2,CASSGVAGVTGELFF,TGTGCCAGCAGCGGGGTAGCGGGAGTTACCGGGGAGCTGTTTTTT
NA,TRBJ2-1,TRBV7-2,TRBD2,CASSLGGMVGLAYNEQFF,TGTGCCAGCAGCTTAGGGGGAATGGTCGGACTAGCGTACAATGAGCAGTTCTTC
NA,TRBJ2-2,TRBV5-4,TRBD1,CASSLRGAGGNFGELFF,TGTGCCAGCAGCTTGAGGGGAGCAGGGGGCAATTTCGGGGAGCTGTTTTTT
NA,TRBJ1-4,TRBV5-1,NA,CASSPTQGQSEKLFF,TGCGCCAGCAGCCCGACTCAGGGTCAGAGTGAAAAACTGTTTTTT
NA,TRBJ2-1,TRBV9,NA,CASRAIPGHPKIYNEQFF,TGTGCCAGCAGGGCTATACCGGGACACCCCAAAATTTACAATGAGCAGTTCTTC
NA,TRBJ2-5,TRBV5-4,NA,CASSLRGGQETQYF,TGTGCCAGCAGCTTGAGAGGGGGCCAAGAGACCCAGTACTTC
NA,TRBJ2-1,TRBV2,NA,CASSDSGYNEQFF,TGTGCCAGCAGTGACAGCGGGTACAATGAGCAGTTCTTC
NA,TRBJ2-1,TRBV2,TRBD2,CASTRRIAGSGNEQFF,TGTGCCAGCACCCGCAGGATAGCGGGATCGGGCAATGAGCAGTTCTTC
NA,TRBJ1-1,TRBV6-5,NA,CASRGAGAGVAEAFF,TGTGCCAGCAGGGGGGCCGGGGCGGGTGTGGCTGAAGCTTTCTTT
NA,TRBJ2-5,TRBV23-1,NA,CASSQERGRTQYF,TGCGCCAGCAGTCAGGAACGAGGTCGTACCCAGTACTTC
few,TRBJ1-6,TRBV27,NA,CASSLTGRAPLHF,TGTGCCAGCAGTTTAACAGGGAGAGCACCCCTCCACTTT
NA,TRBJ2-5,TRBV5-1,NA,CASSFGRGAQETQYF,TGCGCCAGCAGCTTCGGACGGGGGGCCCAAGAGACCCAGTACTTC
few,TRBJ1-1,TRBV29-1,TRBD1,CSVDKGTATEAFF,TGCAGCGTCGACAAAGGGACAGCGACTGAAGCTTTCTTT
NA,TRBJ1-3,TRBV5-6,TRBD1,CASSWGSGGTGNTIYF,TGTGCCAGCAGCTGGGGATCAGGGGGCACTGGAAACACCATATATTTT
NA,TRBJ2-7,TRBV9,TRBD1,CASGTGYEQYF,TGTGCCAGCGGGACAGGTTACGAGCAGTACTTC
few,TRBJ2-7,TRBV4-3,NA,CASSQARDSLWGEQYF,TGCGCCAGCAGCCAAGCTCGGGACTCCCTGTGGGGTGAGCAGTACTTC
NA,TRBJ2-7,TRBV3-1/TRBV3-2,TRBD2,CASSPTLAGVTEQYF,TGTGCCAGCAGCCCCACACTAGCGGGAGTAACGGAGCAGTACTTC
NA,TRBJ1-5,TRBV28,NA,CASGRGQPQHF,TGTGCCAGCGGTAGGGGGCAGCCCCAGCATTTT